This T cell receptor beta chain stems from a study of T cells in Graves' hyperthyroidism and ophthalmopathy. The CDR3 contains 13 residues. Trimming took off 6 bases at V and 7 bases at J, with 16 bases between the two ends. Looked up from germline, CDR1 is MNHEY and CDR2 is SMNVEV (reference sequence). Using RNA transcripts as the source, TCR beta CDR3 regions were amplified. In the first-round RT-PCR of the TCR CDR3, the HTBI primer set was used. TCRdb reprocessed the multiplex PCR reads with MiXCR, giving one entry per CDR3 protein. This sample carries about 400,000 distinct CDR3 sequences, 14% to 15% of them seen once, and the ten largest clones take about 31%.

This chain links TRBV27 with TRBJ2-7; D unresolved. The sample consisted of blood. This sequence was found in a woman in her 30s with Graves' hyperthyroidism. CDR3 in amino acids: CASRGSGVLEQYF. The CDR3 nucleotides read TGTGCCAGCAGAGGGTCTGGGGTCTTAGAGCAGTACTTC.